A selection of T cell receptor beta chains follows, all from one sample in a study of cytomegalovirus exposure and HLA in healthy donors. Here immunoSEQ multiplex PCR was the method, and the copy in TCRdb shows in-frame clones only, minus some. The sample holds some 100,000 clones; nearly 70% are singletons and the top ten take 5.4%. Sequenced sample: PBMCs. The receptors stem from a woman between 65 and 79 years old in good health and CMV-seropositive. The CDR3 runs from the conserved cysteine through the conserved F or W. The order of the fields is J gene, clone size, D gene, V gene, CDR3 protein, CDR3 DNA. The D gene is left open where the match is weak. Only part of the rows carry a size: once, few, many, or a class if the clone is expanded.

J gene: TRBJ2-1; clone size: .; D gene: TRBD2; V gene: TRBV30; CDR3 protein: CAWSSGGANEQFF; CDR3 DNA: TGTGCCTGGAGTAGCGGGGGGGCCAATGAGCAGTTCTTC
J gene: TRBJ1-2; clone size: .; D gene: TRBD1; V gene: TRBV4-1; CDR3 protein: CASSPGQGNWGIYGYTF; CDR3 DNA: TGCGCCAGCAGCCCGGGACAGGGTAATTGGGGCATCTATGGCTACACCTTC
J gene: TRBJ2-7; clone size: .; D gene: TRBD1; V gene: TRBV30; CDR3 protein: CAWNRLGTGFSYEQYF; CDR3 DNA: TGTGCCTGGAATAGATTAGGGACAGGGTTTTCCTACGAGCAGTACTTC
J gene: TRBJ2-1; clone size: .; D gene: TRBD2; V gene: TRBV25-1; CDR3 protein: CASSRLAGGPSSYNEQFF; CDR3 DNA: TGTGCCAGCAGTCGACTAGCGGGGGGCCCTAGCTCCTACAATGAGCAGTTCTTC
J gene: TRBJ1-1; clone size: .; D gene: .; V gene: TRBV14; CDR3 protein: CASSPESLNTEAFF; CDR3 DNA: TGTGCCAGCAGCCCCGAGAGTCTGAACACTGAAGCTTTCTTT
J gene: TRBJ2-7; clone size: .; D gene: .; V gene: TRBV7-9; CDR3 protein: CASSLVGQYEQYF; CDR3 DNA: TGTGCCAGCAGCTTAGTAGGACAGTACGAGCAGTACTTC
J gene: TRBJ2-5; clone size: .; D gene: TRBD2; V gene: TRBV4-2; CDR3 protein: CACSQDEAGGYQETQYF; CDR3 DNA: TGTGCATGCAGCCAAGATGAGGCGGGGGGGTACCAAGAGACCCAGTACTTC
J gene: TRBJ2-7; clone size: .; D gene: TRBD1; V gene: TRBV6-5; CDR3 protein: CASGRQGDYEQYF; CDR3 DNA: TGTGCCAGCGGGAGACAGGGGGACTACGAGCAGTACTTC
J gene: TRBJ2-5; clone size: .; D gene: .; V gene: TRBV7-8; CDR3 protein: CASSLEMGQGRQETQYF; CDR3 DNA: TGTGCCAGCAGCTTAGAAATGGGTCAGGGCCGCCAAGAGACCCAGTACTTC
J gene: TRBJ1-2; clone size: once; D gene: TRBD1; V gene: TRBV6-6; CDR3 protein: CASSGRQGDGYTF; CDR3 DNA: TGTGCCAGCAGTGGGCGGCAGGGGGATGGCTACACCTTC
J gene: TRBJ2-6; clone size: .; D gene: .; V gene: TRBV10-1; CDR3 protein: CASSERQYMGVLTF; CDR3 DNA: TGCGCCAGCAGTGAAAGACAGTATATGGGAGTCCTGACTTTC
J gene: TRBJ1-5; clone size: .; D gene: .; V gene: TRBV2; CDR3 protein: CASSEQGGEPQHF; CDR3 DNA: TGTGCCAGCAGCGAACAGGGCGGGGAGCCCCAGCATTTT
J gene: TRBJ2-7; clone size: .; D gene: TRBD1; V gene: TRBV9; CDR3 protein: CASSERQGASYEQYF; CDR3 DNA: TGTGCCAGCAGCGAGAGACAGGGGGCATCCTACGAGCAGTACTTC
J gene: TRBJ2-7; clone size: .; D gene: .; V gene: TRBV7-9; CDR3 protein: CASSHGLASYEQYF; CDR3 DNA: TGTGCCAGCAGCCACGGGCTAGCGAGTTACGAGCAGTACTTC
J gene: TRBJ1-2; clone size: .; D gene: .; V gene: TRBV5-6; CDR3 protein: CASSSPRGSYGYTF; CDR3 DNA: TGTGCCAGCAGCTCACCCAGGGGAAGCTATGGCTACACCTTC
J gene: TRBJ1-5; clone size: once; D gene: .; V gene: TRBV19; CDR3 protein: CASSTGQWASQPQHF; CDR3 DNA: TGTGCCAGTAGTACCGGACAATGGGCCAGTCAGCCCCAGCATTTT
J gene: TRBJ1-1; clone size: .; D gene: .; V gene: TRBV28; CDR3 protein: CASSLSAEAFF; CDR3 DNA: TGTGCCAGCAGTTTATCGGCTGAAGCTTTCTTT
J gene: TRBJ2-5; clone size: .; D gene: TRBD1; V gene: TRBV27; CDR3 protein: CASSFDRDKETQYF; CDR3 DNA: TGTGCCAGCAGTTTCGACAGGGACAAAGAGACCCAGTACTTC
J gene: TRBJ2-2; clone size: .; D gene: TRBD2; V gene: TRBV7-3; CDR3 protein: CASSPIGGTSGGSTGGELFF; CDR3 DNA: TGTGCCAGCAGCCCTATAGGGGGGACTAGCGGGGGCAGTACAGGCGGGGAGCTGTTTTTT
J gene: TRBJ2-5; clone size: once; D gene: .; V gene: TRBV19; CDR3 protein: CASSIGSGFGQETQYF; CDR3 DNA: TGTGCCAGTAGTATAGGGAGTGGGTTCGGGCAAGAGACCCAGTACTTC
J gene: TRBJ1-2; clone size: .; D gene: .; V gene: TRBV6-5; CDR3 protein: CASTPITGSGYTF; CDR3 DNA: TGTGCCAGCACCCCGATTACAGGGAGTGGCTACACCTTC
J gene: TRBJ2-3; clone size: .; D gene: .; V gene: TRBV18; CDR3 protein: CASSPLSSTDTQYF; CDR3 DNA: TGTGCCAGCTCACCACTCTCCAGCACAGATACGCAGTATTTT
J gene: TRBJ1-3; clone size: .; D gene: TRBD1; V gene: TRBV7-2; CDR3 protein: CASSWTGVSSGNTIYF; CDR3 DNA: TGTGCCAGCAGCTGGACAGGGGTGAGCTCTGGAAACACCATATATTTT
J gene: TRBJ2-7; clone size: few; D gene: .; V gene: TRBV6-5; CDR3 protein: CASSHEVRRQYF; CDR3 DNA: TGTGCCAGCAGCCACGAGGTAAGGAGGCAGTACTTC
J gene: TRBJ2-4; clone size: few; D gene: .; V gene: TRBV9; CDR3 protein: CASSASGAKNIQYF; CDR3 DNA: TGTGCCAGCAGTGCAAGCGGGGCCAAAAACATTCAGTACTTC
J gene: TRBJ1-2; clone size: .; D gene: .; V gene: TRBV6-1; CDR3 protein: CASSEATGMGGYTF; CDR3 DNA: TGTGCCAGCAGTGAAGCAACGGGGATGGGTGGCTACACCTTC
J gene: TRBJ2-5; clone size: .; D gene: .; V gene: TRBV4-2; CDR3 protein: CASSEDYKETQYF; CDR3 DNA: TGTGCCAGCAGCGAGGACTACAAAGAGACCCAGTACTTC
J gene: TRBJ1-1; clone size: few; D gene: .; V gene: TRBV10-3; CDR3 protein: CAISESTGVEAFF; CDR3 DNA: TGTGCCATCAGTGAGTCGACGGGGGTTGAAGCTTTCTTT
J gene: TRBJ2-3; clone size: .; D gene: .; V gene: TRBV5-5; CDR3 protein: CASSPPAGTQYF; CDR3 DNA: TGTGCCAGCAGCCCTCCTGCGGGTACGCAGTATTTT
J gene: TRBJ2-7; clone size: .; D gene: .; V gene: TRBV6-6; CDR3 protein: CASSYSSPSSSYEQYF; CDR3 DNA: TGTGCCAGCAGTTACTCTTCACCGTCGAGCTCCTACGAGCAGTACTTC
J gene: TRBJ2-5; clone size: .; D gene: TRBD1; V gene: TRBV6-5; CDR3 protein: CASSSTGGRGETQYF; CDR3 DNA: TGTGCCAGCAGTTCTACAGGGGGCCGGGGGGAGACCCAGTACTTC
J gene: TRBJ2-7; clone size: .; D gene: TRBD2; V gene: TRBV19; CDR3 protein: CASSLVAGGISYEQYF; CDR3 DNA: TGTGCCAGTAGCCTCGTAGCGGGGGGCATCTCCTACGAGCAGTACTTC
J gene: TRBJ1-6; clone size: .; D gene: .; V gene: TRBV5-6; CDR3 protein: CASSLAGYNSPLHF; CDR3 DNA: TGTGCCAGCAGCTTGGCCGGGTATAATTCACCCCTCCACTTT
J gene: TRBJ1-2; clone size: .; D gene: .; V gene: TRBV10-3; CDR3 protein: CAIHGSDYGYTF; CDR3 DNA: TGTGCCATCCATGGGAGCGACTATGGCTACACCTTC
J gene: TRBJ2-3; clone size: .; D gene: .; V gene: TRBV7-9; CDR3 protein: CASSGRDSGTDTQYF; CDR3 DNA: TGTGCCAGCAGCGGACGGGACTCAGGCACAGATACGCAGTATTTT
J gene: TRBJ2-1; clone size: few; D gene: TRBD1; V gene: TRBV19; CDR3 protein: CASKQGGTYNEQFF; CDR3 DNA: TGTGCCAGTAAACAGGGGGGTACCTACAATGAGCAGTTCTTC
J gene: TRBJ2-7; clone size: .; D gene: .; V gene: TRBV11-2; CDR3 protein: CASSLGQRASYEQYF; CDR3 DNA: TGTGCCAGCAGCTTAGGCCAGCGGGCTTCCTACGAGCAGTACTTC
J gene: TRBJ2-3; clone size: .; D gene: TRBD2; V gene: TRBV5-6; CDR3 protein: CASSLGGGLATITDTQYF; CDR3 DNA: TGTGCCAGCAGCTTGGGTGGCGGACTAGCGACCATCACAGATACGCAGTATTTT
J gene: TRBJ2-1; clone size: .; D gene: TRBD2; V gene: TRBV2; CDR3 protein: CASGPSGGVSYNEQFF; CDR3 DNA: TGTGCCAGCGGGCCGAGTGGGGGGGTCTCCTACAATGAGCAGTTCTTC
J gene: TRBJ2-5; clone size: .; D gene: .; V gene: TRBV5-1; CDR3 protein: CASSLGVAASQETQYF; CDR3 DNA: TGCGCCAGCAGCTTGGGGGTAGCGGCGAGTCAAGAGACCCAGTACTTC
J gene: TRBJ2-7; clone size: .; D gene: TRBD1; V gene: TRBV10-3; CDR3 protein: CAIRTGGSYEQYF; CDR3 DNA: TGTGCCATCAGGACAGGGGGCTCCTACGAGCAGTACTTC
J gene: TRBJ1-3; clone size: .; D gene: TRBD1; V gene: TRBV30; CDR3 protein: CAWSTGVGNTIYF; CDR3 DNA: TGTGCCTGGAGTACAGGGGTAGGAAACACCATATATTTT
J gene: TRBJ1-5; clone size: .; D gene: .; V gene: TRBV7-8; CDR3 protein: CASSYRTGNQPQHF; CDR3 DNA: TGTGCCAGCAGCTATCGGACAGGCAATCAGCCCCAGCATTTT
J gene: TRBJ1-1; clone size: .; D gene: TRBD1; V gene: TRBV19; CDR3 protein: CASSIRTGEAFF; CDR3 DNA: TGTGCCAGTAGTATTCGGACAGGCGAAGCTTTCTTT
J gene: TRBJ2-7; clone size: .; D gene: .; V gene: TRBV10-2; CDR3 protein: CASNPSEPPYEQYF; CDR3 DNA: TGCGCCAGCAACCCGAGCGAGCCCCCCTACGAGCAGTACTTC
J gene: TRBJ2-7; clone size: few; D gene: TRBD2; V gene: TRBV4-2; CDR3 protein: CASSQDASGVSYEQYF; CDR3 DNA: TGTGCCAGCAGCCAAGATGCTAGCGGGGTATCCTACGAGCAGTACTTC
J gene: TRBJ2-5; clone size: .; D gene: .; V gene: TRBV12-5; CDR3 protein: CASGQIKETQYF; CDR3 DNA: TGTGCTAGTGGTCAGATAAAAGAGACCCAGTACTTC
J gene: TRBJ1-2; clone size: .; D gene: .; V gene: TRBV2; CDR3 protein: CASSFLDGYGYTF; CDR3 DNA: TGTGCCAGTAGTTTCCTAGACGGCTATGGCTACACCTTC